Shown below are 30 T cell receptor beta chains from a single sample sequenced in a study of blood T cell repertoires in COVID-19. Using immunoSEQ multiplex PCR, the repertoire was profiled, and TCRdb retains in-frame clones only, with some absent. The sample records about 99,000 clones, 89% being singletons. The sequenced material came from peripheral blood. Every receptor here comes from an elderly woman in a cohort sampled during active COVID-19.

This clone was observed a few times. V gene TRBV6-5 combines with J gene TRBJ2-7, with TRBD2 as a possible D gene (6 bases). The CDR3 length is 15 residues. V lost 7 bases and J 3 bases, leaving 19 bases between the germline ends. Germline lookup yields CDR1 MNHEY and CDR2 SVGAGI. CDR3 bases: TGTGCCAGCAAACGAGAGGGAGGTCAGAACTACGAGCAGTACTTC. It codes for CASKREGGQNYEQYF.

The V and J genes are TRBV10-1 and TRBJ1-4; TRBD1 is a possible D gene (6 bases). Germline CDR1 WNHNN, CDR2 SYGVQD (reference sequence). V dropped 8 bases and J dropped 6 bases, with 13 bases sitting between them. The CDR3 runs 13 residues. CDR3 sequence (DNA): TGCGCCAGCCAACAGGGAGGGGATGAAAAACTGTTTTTT. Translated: CASQQGGDEKLFF.

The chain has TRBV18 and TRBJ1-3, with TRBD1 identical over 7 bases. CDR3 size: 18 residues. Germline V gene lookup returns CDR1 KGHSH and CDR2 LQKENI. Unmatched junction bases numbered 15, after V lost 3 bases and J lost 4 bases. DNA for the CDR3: TGTGCCAGCTCACCCAATCTACTCTCGACAGGGAAAGGAAACACCATATATTTT. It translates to CASSPNLLSTGKGNTIYF.

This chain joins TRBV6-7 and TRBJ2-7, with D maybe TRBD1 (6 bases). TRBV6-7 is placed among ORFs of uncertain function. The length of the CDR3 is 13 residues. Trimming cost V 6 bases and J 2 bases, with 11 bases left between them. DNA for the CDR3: TGTGCCAGCAGGGCAGGGGTACCCTACGAGCAGTACTTC. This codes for CASRAGVPYEQYF.

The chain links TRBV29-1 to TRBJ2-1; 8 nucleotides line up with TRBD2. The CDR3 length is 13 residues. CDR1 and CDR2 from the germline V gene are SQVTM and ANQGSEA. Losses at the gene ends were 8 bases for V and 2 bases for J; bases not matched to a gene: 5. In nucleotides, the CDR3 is TGCAGCTTGGACGGGGGGGCCTACAATGAGCAGTTCTTC. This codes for CSLDGGAYNEQFF.

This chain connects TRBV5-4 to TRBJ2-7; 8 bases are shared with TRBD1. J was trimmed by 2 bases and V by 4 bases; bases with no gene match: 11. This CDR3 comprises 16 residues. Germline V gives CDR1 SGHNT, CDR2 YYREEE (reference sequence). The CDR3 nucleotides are TGTGCCAGCAGCCCCGGACAGGGCCGAACTACCTACGAGCAGTACTTC. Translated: CASSPGQGRTTYEQYF.

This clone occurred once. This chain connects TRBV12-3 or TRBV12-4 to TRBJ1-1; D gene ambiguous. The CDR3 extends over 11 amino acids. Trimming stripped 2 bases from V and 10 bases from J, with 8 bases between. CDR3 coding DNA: TGTGCCAGCAGTTTATCTGCGGTAGCTTTCTTT. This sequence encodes CASSLSAVAFF.

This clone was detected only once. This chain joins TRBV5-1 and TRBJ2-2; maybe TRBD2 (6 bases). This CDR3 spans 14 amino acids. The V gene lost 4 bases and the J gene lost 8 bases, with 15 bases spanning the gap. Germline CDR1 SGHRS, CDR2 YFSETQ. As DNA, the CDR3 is TGCGCCAGCAGCGAACAGGAGGGCCTGGGGGAGCTGTTTTTT. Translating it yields CASSEQEGLGELFF.

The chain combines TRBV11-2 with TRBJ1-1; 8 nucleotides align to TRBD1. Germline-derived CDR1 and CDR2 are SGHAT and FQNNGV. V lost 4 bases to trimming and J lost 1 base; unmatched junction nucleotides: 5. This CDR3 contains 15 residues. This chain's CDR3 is CASSSLTGANTEAFF. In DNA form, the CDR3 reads TGTGCCAGCAGCTCGTTGACAGGGGCGAACACTGAAGCTTTCTTT. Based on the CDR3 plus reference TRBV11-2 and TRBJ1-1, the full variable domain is EAGVAQSPRYKIIEKRQSVAFWCNPISGHATLYWYQQILGQGPKLLIQFQNNGVVDDSQLPKDRFSAERLKGVDSTLKIQPAKLEDSAVYLCASSSLTGANTEAFFGQGTRLTVV.

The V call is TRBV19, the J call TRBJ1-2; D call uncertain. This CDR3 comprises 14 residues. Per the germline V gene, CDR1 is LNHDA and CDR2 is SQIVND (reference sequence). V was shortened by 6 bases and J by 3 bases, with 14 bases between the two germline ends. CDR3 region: CASSPRETHYGYTF. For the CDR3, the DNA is TGTGCCAGTAGCCCTCGGGAGACCCACTATGGCTACACCTTC. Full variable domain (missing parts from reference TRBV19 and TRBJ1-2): DGGITQSPKYLFRKEGQNVTLSCEQNLNHDAMYWYRQDPGQGLRLIYYSQIVNDFQKGDIAEGYSVSREKKESFPLTVTSAQKNPTAFYLCASSPRETHYGYTFGSGTRLTVV.

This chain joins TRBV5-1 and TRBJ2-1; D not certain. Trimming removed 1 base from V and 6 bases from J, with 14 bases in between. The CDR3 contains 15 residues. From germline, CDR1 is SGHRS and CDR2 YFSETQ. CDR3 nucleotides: TGCGCCAGCAGCTTGTTAGAGGCGATGGGCAATGAGCAGTTCTTC. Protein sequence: CASSLLEAMGNEQFF.

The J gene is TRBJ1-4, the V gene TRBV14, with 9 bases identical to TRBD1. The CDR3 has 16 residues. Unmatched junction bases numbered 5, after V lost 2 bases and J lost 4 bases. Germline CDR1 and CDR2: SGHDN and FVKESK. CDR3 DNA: TGTGCCAGCAGCCAAAGCGGACAGGGGTATAATGAAAAACTGTTTTTT. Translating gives CASSQSGQGYNEKLFF.

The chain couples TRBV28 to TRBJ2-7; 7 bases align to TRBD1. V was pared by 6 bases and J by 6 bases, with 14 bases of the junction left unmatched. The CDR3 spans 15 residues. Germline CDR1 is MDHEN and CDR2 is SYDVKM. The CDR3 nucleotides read TGTGCCAGCAGCACCCCTTCAAAAGGGACAGCCGAGCAGTACTTC. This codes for CASSTPSKGTAEQYF.

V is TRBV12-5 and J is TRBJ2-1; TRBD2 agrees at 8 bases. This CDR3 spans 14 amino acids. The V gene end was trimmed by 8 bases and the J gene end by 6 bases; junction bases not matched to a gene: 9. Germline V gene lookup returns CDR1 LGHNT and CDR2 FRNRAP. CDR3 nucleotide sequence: TGTGCTAGTAGCGGGGGACAACCTCCCAATGAGCAGTTCTTC. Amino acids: CASSGGQPPNEQFF. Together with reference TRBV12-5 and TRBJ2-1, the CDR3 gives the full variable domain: DARVTQTPRHKVTEMGQEVTMRCQPILGHNTVFWYRQTMMQGLELLAYFRNRAPLDDSGMPKDRFSAEMPDATLATLKIQPSEPRDSAVYFCASSGGQPPNEQFFGPGTRLTVL.

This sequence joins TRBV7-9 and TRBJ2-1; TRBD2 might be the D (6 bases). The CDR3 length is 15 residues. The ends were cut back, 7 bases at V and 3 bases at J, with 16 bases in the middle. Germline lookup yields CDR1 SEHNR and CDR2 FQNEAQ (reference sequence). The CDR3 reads CASKQTGTHYNEQFF. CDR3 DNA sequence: TGTGCCAGCAAACAAACCGGGACTCACTACAATGAGCAGTTCTTC.

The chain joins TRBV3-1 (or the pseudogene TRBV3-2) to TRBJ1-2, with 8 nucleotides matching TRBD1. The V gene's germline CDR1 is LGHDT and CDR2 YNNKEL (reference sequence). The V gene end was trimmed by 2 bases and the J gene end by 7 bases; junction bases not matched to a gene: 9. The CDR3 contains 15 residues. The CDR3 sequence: CASSQQGQGAPGYTF. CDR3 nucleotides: TGTGCCAGCAGCCAACAGGGGCAGGGGGCGCCTGGCTACACCTTC.

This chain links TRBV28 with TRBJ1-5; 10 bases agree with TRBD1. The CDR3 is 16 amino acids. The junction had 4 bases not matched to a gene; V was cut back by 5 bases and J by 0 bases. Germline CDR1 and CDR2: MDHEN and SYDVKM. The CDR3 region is CASSRGTGDSNQPQHF. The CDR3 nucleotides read TGTGCCAGCAGTCGGGGGACAGGGGATAGCAATCAGCCCCAGCATTTT.

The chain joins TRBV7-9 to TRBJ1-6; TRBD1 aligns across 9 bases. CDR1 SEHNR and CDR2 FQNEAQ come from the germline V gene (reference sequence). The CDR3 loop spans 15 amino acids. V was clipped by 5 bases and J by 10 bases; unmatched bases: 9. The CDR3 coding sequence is TGTGCCAGCAGCCGGCTAGGGGACAGGGCATCACCCCTCCACTTT. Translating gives CASSRLGDRASPLHF. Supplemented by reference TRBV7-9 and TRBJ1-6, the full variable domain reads DTGVSQNPRHKITKRGQNVTFRCDPISEHNRLYWYRQTLGQGPEFLTYFQNEAQLEKSRLLSDRFSAERPKGSFSTLEIQRTEQGDSAMYLCASSRLGDRASPLHFGNGTRLTVT.

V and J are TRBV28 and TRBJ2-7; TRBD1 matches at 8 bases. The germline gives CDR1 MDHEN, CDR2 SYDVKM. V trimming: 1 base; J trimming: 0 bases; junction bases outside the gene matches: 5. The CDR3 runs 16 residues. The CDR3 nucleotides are TGTGCCAGCAGTTTATCAGCAGGGGGCGACTCCTACGAGCAGTACTTC. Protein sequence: CASSLSAGGDSYEQYF.

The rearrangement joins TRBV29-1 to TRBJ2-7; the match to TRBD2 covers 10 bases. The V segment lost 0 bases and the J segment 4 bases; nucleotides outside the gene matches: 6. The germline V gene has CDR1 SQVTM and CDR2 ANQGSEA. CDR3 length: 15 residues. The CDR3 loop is CSVEDRASGSYEQYF. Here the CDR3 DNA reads TGCAGCGTTGAAGATCGGGCTAGCGGGAGTTACGAGCAGTACTTC.

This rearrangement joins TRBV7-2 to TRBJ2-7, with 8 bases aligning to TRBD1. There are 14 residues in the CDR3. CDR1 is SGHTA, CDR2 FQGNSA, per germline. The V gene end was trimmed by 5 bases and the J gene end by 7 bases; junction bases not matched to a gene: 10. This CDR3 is CASSHPGQASEQYF. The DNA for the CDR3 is TGTGCCAGCAGCCACCCGGGACAGGCCTCTGAGCAGTACTTC.

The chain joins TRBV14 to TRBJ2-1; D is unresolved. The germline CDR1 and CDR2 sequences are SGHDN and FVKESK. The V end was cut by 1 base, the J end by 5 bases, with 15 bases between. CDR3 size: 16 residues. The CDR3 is CASSQARGTSNNEQFF. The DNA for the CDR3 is TGTGCCAGCAGCCAAGCTAGAGGCACCAGCAACAATGAGCAGTTCTTC.

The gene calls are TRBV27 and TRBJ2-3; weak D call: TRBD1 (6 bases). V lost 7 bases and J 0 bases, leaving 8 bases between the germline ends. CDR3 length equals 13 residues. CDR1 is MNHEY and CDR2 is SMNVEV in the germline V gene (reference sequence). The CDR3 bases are TGTGCCAGCAAAAGGGGGAGCACAGATACGCAGTATTTT. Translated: CASKRGSTDTQYF.

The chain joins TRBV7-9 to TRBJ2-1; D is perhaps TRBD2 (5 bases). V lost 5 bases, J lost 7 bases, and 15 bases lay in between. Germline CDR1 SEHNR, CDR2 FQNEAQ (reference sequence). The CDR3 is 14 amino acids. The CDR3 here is CASSIRENANEQFF. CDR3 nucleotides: TGTGCCAGCAGCATCCGGGAAAACGCTAATGAGCAGTTCTTC.

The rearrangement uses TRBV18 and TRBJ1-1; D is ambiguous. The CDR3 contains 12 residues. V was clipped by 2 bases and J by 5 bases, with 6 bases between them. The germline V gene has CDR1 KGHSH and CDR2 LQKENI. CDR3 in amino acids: CASSPEATEAFF. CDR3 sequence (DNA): TGTGCCAGCTCACCAGAGGCGACTGAAGCTTTCTTT.

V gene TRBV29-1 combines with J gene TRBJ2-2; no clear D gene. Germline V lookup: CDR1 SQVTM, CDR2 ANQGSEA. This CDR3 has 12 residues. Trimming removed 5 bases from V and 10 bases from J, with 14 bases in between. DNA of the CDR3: TGCAGCGTTTCTAGAAACCGGTTGGAGCTGTTTTTT. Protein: CSVSRNRLELFF.

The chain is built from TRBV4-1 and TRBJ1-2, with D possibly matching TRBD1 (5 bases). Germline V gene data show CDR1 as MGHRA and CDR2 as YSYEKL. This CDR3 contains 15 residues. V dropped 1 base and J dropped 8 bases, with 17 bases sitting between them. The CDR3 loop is CASSQVVWGVVGYTF. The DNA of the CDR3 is TGCGCCAGCAGCCAAGTCGTTTGGGGGGTAGTAGGCTACACCTTC.

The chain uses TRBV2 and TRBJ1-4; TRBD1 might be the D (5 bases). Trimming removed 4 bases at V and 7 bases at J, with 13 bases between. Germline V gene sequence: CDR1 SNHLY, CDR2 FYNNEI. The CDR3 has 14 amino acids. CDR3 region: CASSVLGALEKLFF. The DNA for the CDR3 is TGTGCCAGCAGTGTGTTAGGGGCGCTTGAAAAACTGTTTTTT.

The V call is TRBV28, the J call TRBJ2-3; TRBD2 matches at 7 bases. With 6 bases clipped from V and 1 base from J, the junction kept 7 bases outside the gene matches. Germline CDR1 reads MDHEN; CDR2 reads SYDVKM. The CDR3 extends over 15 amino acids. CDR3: CASSVQRGRTDTQYF. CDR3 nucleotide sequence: TGTGCCAGCAGCGTACAGCGGGGACGCACAGATACGCAGTATTTT.

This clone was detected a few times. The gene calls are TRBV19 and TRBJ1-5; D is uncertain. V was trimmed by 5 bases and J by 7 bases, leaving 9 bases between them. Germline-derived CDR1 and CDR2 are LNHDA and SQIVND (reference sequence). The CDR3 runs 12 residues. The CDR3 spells CASSEGSQPQHF. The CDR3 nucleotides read TGTGCCAGTAGTGAAGGGAGCCAGCCCCAGCATTTT.